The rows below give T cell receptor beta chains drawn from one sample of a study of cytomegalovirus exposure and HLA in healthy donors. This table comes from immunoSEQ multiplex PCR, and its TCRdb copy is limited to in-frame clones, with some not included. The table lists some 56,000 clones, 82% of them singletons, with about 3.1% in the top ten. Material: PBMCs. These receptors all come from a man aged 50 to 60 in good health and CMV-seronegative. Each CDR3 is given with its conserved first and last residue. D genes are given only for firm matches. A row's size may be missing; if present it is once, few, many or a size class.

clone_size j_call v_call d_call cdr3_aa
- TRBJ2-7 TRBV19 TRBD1 CASSSNRDRNYEQYF
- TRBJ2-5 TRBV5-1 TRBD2 CASSWGPSGGSETQYF
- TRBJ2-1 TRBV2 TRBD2 CASSGGASGRFNEQFF
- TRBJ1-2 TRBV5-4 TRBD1 CASSFQGAEYGYTF
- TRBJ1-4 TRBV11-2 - CASSLVGVSELFF
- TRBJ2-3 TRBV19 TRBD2 CASVDLAGARDTQYF
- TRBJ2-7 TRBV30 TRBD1 CAWTPTGHYEQYF
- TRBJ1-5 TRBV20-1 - CSAFHRPQHF
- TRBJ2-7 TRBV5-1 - CASSWTGTSSYEQYF
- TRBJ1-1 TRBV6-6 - CASTQTGNTEAFF
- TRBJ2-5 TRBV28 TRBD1 CASSLQGAGRQETQYF
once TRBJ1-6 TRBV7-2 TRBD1 CASSLQPGGYNSPLHF
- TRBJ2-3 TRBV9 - CASSVGAGVGTDTQYF
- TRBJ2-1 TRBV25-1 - CASMLGGAHEQFF
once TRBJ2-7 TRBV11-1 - CASSLGSSYEQYF
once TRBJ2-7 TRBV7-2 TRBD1 CASSSRTGIYEQYF
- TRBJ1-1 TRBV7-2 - CASSPQVYTEAFF
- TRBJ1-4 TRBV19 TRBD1 CASSRDRAEKLFF
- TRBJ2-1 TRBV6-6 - CASSYLQWYEQFF
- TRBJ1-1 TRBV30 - CAWSNGGTEAFF
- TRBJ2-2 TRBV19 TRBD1 CATARGGQGSTGELFF
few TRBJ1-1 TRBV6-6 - CASTPWASNTEAFF
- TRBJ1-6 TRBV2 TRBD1 CASSGTGGGSPLHF
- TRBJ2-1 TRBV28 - CASRTQGISYNEQFF
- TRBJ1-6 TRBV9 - CASSAQGQLPGSPLHF
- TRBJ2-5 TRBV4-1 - CASSQGRGPGETQYF
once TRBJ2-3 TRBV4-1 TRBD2 CASSLGLAGGPTDTQYF
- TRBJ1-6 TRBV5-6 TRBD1 CASRWGQGNSPLHF
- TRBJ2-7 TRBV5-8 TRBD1 CASSLDRGVDEQYF
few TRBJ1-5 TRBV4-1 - CASSRTGSNQPQHF
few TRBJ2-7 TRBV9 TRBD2 CASSVAASGYEQYF
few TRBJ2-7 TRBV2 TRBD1 CASSEGTGKTYEQYF
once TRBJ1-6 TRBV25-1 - CASSEGAGGNSPLHF
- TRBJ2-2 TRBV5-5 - CASIPRPVYGAGELFF
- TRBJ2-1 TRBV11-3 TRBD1 CASSPGDSSYNEQFF
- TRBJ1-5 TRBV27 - CASSSGPPPQHF
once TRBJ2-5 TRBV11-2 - CASSPWPTGEGETQYF
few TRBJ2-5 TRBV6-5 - CASMAGTATQYF
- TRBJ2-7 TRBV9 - CASSPTGTPYEQYF
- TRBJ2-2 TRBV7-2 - CASSLGGGAGELFF
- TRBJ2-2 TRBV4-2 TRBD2 CASSHTSGGANTGELFF
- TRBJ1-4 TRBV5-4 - CASSLGQLNEKLFF
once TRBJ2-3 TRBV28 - CASSYPVGVAGASTDTQYF
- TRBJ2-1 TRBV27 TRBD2 CASSLVAGGLYNEQFF
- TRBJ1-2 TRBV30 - CAWSQLGLTYGYTF
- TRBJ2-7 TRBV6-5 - CASSRSRGAYEQYF
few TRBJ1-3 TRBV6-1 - CASREGGSGNTIYF
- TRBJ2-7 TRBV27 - CASSSAGTYEQYF
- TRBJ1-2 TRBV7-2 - CASLETGKKSVGYTF
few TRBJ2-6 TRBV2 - CASSDRGSGANVLTF
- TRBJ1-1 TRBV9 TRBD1 CASSAGGRTEAFF
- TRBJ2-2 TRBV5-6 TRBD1 CASNLRGLNTGELFF
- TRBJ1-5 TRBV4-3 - CASSQDHASNQPQHF
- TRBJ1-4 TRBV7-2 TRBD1 CASSLDRGREKLFF
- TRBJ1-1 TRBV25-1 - CASSVRGNTEAFF
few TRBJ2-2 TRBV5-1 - CASSYPGDTGELFF
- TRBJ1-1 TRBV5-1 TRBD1 CASSLGTANTEAFF
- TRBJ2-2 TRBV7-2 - CASSLILAGASNTGELFF
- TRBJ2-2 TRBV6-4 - CASSTTQGNTGELFF